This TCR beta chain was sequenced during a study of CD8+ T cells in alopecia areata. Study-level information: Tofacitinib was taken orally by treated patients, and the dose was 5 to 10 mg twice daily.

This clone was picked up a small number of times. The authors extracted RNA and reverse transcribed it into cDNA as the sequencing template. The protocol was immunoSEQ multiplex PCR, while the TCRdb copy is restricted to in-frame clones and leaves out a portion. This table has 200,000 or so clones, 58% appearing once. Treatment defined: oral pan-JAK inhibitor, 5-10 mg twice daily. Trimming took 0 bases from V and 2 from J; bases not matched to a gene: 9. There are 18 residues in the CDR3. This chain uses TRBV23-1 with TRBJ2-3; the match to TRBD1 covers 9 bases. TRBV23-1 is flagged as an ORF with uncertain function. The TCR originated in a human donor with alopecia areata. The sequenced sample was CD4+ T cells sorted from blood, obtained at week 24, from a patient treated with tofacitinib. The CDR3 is CASSQSRIRDRDTDTQYF. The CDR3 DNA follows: TGCGCCAGCAGTCAATCCCGTATCCGGGACAGGGACACAGATACGCAGTATTTT.